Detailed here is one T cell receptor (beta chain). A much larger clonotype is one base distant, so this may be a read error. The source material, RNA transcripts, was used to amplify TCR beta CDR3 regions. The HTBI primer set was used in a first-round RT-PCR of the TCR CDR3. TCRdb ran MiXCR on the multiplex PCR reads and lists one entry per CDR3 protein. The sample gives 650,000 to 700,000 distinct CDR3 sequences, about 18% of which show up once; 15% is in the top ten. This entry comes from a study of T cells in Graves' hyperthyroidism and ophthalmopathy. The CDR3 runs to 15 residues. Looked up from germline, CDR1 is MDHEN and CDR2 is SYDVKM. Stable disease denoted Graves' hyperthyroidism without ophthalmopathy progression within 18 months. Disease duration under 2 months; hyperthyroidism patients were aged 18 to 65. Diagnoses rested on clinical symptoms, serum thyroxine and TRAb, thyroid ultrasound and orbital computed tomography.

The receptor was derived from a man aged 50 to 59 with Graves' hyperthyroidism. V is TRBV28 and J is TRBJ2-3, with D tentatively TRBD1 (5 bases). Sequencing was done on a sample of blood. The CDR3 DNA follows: TGTGCCAGCAGTTTTCAGGGAATTAGCACAGATACGCGGTATTTT. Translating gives CASSFQGISTDTRYF.